This T cell receptor beta chain is drawn from a study of cytomegalovirus exposure and HLA in healthy donors. With respect to this clone: Its specificity is not known.

General observations from the study: HLA alleles were associated with 15,000 to 20,000 TCR beta sequences in a later analysis at 0.05 false discovery rate. Reportedly, HLA-A and HLA-B alleles of most subjects were accurately predicted from TCR beta.

Researchers ran the PCR with 60 Vbeta and 13 Jbeta primers. Some clones are missing from TCRdb's copy, which holds only in-frame ones; the method was immunoSEQ multiplex PCR. The table lists under 150,000 clones, just under 90% of them singletons. This TCR was sampled from a young woman in good health and CMV-seronegative. The material sequenced was PBMCs.

CDR3 coding DNA: TGTGCCAGCAGTGCGGGAGAGGAGTCAGATACGCAGTATTTT. The encoded protein is CASSAGEESDTQYF. This sequence joins TRBV6-5 and TRBJ2-3, with TRBD2 matching over 7 bases. With V trimmed by 5 bases and J by 4 bases, 6 bases remained unmatched. The CDR3 is 14 residues long. The germline V gene has CDR1 MNHEY and CDR2 SVGAGI.